The 25 T cell receptor beta chains below come from one sample, sequenced in a study of Ad26.COV2.S vaccination and SARS-CoV-2 variants. Method: immunoSEQ multiplex PCR; TCRdb's copy keeps in-frame clones and lacks some. The data hold just over 350,000 clones, with roughly nine tenths observed a single time. This sample comprised peripheral blood, obtained after recovery from COVID-19. The receptor source for this set is a human donor who had recovered from COVID-19.

The V call is TRBV19, the J call TRBJ2-7; TRBD2 might be the D (6 bases). Germline-derived CDR1 and CDR2 are LNHDA and SQIVND (reference sequence). The CDR3 is 13 residues long. Trimming pared 4 bases from V and 5 bases from J, leaving 12 bases between. The CDR3 is CASSTRPGDEQYF. Here the CDR3 DNA reads TGTGCCAGTAGTACCCGCCCGGGAGACGAGCAGTACTTC.

This clone has a single count. The chain recombines TRBV9 with TRBJ1-3; no clear D gene. Trimming removed 0 bases at V and 4 bases at J, with 11 bases between. The CDR3 spans 15 residues. From germline, CDR1 is SGDLS and CDR2 YYNGEE. The CDR3 bases are TGTGCCAGCAGCGTAGGACACAAAAGGGGAAACACCATATATTTT. Protein: CASSVGHKRGNTIYF.

There are a few counts of this clone. The V gene is TRBV18, the J gene TRBJ1-5; the match to TRBD1 covers 11 bases. The CDR3 loop spans 16 amino acids. V shed 3 bases, J shed 7 bases, and the junction held 8 bases outside the gene matches. From germline, CDR1 is KGHSH and CDR2 LQKENI. The DNA of the CDR3 is TGTGCCAGCTCACCTTACGGACAGGGGGCCAAACAGCCCCAGCATTTT. It is translated as CASSPYGQGAKQPQHF.

This clone was seen a few times. The rearrangement joins TRBV5-4 to TRBJ2-1; D unclear. Trimming removed 4 bases at V and 4 bases at J, with 18 bases between. The CDR3 runs to 16 residues. Per germline, CDR1 SGHNT and CDR2 YYREEE (reference sequence). CDR3 sequence (DNA): TGTGCCAGCAGCCCGATATTAAGTAGGACGTACAATGAGCAGTTCTTC. Translating gives CASSPILSRTYNEQFF.

A single count supports this clone. This CDR3 reads CASSLELATDTQYF. Written as DNA, the CDR3 is TGCGCCAGCAGCTTGGAGTTAGCCACAGATACGCAGTATTTT. The genes are TRBV5-1 and TRBJ2-3; no clear D gene. The V end lost 0 bases, the J end lost 2 bases, and 7 bases lay between the germline ends. This CDR3 has 14 amino acids. Germline values: CDR1 SGHRS, CDR2 YFSETQ.

CDR3 in amino acids: CASSTRPRQPFYGYTF. The CDR3 DNA reads TGTGCCAGCAGCACCCGTCCGAGACAGCCTTTCTATGGCTACACCTTC. The V call is TRBV7-2, the J call TRBJ1-2; D possibly corresponds to TRBD1 (5 bases). CDR1 is SGHTA, CDR2 FQGNSA, per germline. CDR3 length: 16 amino acids. V was trimmed by 5 bases and J by 4 bases, leaving 20 bases between them.

In its sample, this clone was seen a few times. The chain employs TRBV28 and TRBJ1-1; possibly TRBD1 for D (6 bases). Germline V gives CDR1 MDHEN, CDR2 SYDVKM. V was pared by 7 bases and J by 3 bases, with 18 bases between. CDR3 length: 15 residues. CDR3 sequence (DNA): TGTGCCAGCATGAGAGGGGGTATTAGGGACACTGAAGCTTTCTTT. Protein sequence: CASMRGGIRDTEAFF. Full variable domain (remainder filled in from reference TRBV28 and TRBJ1-1): DVKVTQSSRYLVKRTGEKVFLECVQDMDHENMFWYRQDPGLGLRLIYFSYDVKMKEKGDIPEGYSVSREKKERFSLILESASTNQTSMYLCASMRGGIRDTEAFFGQGTRLTVV.

The chain carries TRBV12-3 or TRBV12-4 and TRBJ1-1, with TRBD1 as a possible D gene (6 bases). The V gene lost 4 bases and the J gene lost 3 bases, with 9 bases spanning the gap. The CDR3 is 13 amino acids. DNA of the CDR3: TGTGCCAGCAGTTACAACAGGGACACTGAAGCTTTCTTT. It specifies CASSYNRDTEAFF.

The rearrangement joins TRBV6-1 to TRBJ2-2; D gene uncertain. Germline CDR1 is MNHNS and CDR2 is SASEGT. Between the trimmed V and J ends, which lost 1 base and 3 bases, there was a span of 6 bases. The CDR3 sequence is 14 residues long. CDR3 region: CASSEVGYTGELFF. The CDR3 DNA reads as TGTGCCAGCAGTGAAGTCGGGTACACCGGGGAGCTGTTTTTT.

V gene TRBV7-9 combines with J gene TRBJ1-5; D not certain. Germline-derived CDR1 and CDR2 are SEHNR and FQNEAQ (reference sequence). The ends were cut back, 5 bases at V and 2 bases at J, with 22 bases in the middle. CDR3 length: 18 residues. Here the CDR3 DNA reads TGTGCCAGCAGCCTCAGTCAAGCGGGTGGACCTGGCAATCAGCCCCAGCATTTT. As protein: CASSLSQAGGPGNQPQHF.

The CDR3 sequence is CASSAGAGNTIYF. The CDR3 DNA reads as TGTGCCAGCTCAGCAGGGGCTGGAAACACCATATATTTT. This rearrangement joins TRBV18 to TRBJ1-3; D may be TRBD1 (6 bases). Germline CDR1 reads KGHSH; CDR2 reads LQKENI. V lost 5 bases and J lost 2, with 7 bases in between. CDR3 length: 13 amino acids.

This chain joins TRBV5-8 and TRBJ2-1, with D perhaps matching TRBD2 (7 bases). The CDR3 has 16 amino acids. CDR1 is SGHTS and CDR2 is YDEGEE in the germline V gene. V was shortened by 2 bases and J by 2 bases, with 14 bases between the two germline ends. In DNA, the CDR3 is TGTGCCAGCAGCTTTCGGGGGGCCAGTACCTACAATGAGCAGTTCTTC. Translation: CASSFRGASTYNEQFF.

The chain recombines TRBV7-2 with TRBJ1-4; D gene uncertain. Germline V lookup: CDR1 SGHTA, CDR2 FQGNSA. This CDR3 comprises 14 residues. Trimming left V 5 bases short and J 5 bases short, with 12 bases between. This CDR3 is CASSPLTKNEKLFF. The DNA of the CDR3 is TGTGCCAGCAGCCCGTTAACTAAGAATGAAAAACTGTTTTTT.

The V call is TRBV5-6, the J call TRBJ1-6; a weak D match, TRBD1 (5 bases). Germline lookup yields CDR1 SGHDT and CDR2 YYEEEE. The germline V and J ends were trimmed by 2 bases and 9 bases, with 18 bases remaining between them. This CDR3 spans 16 amino acids. The CDR3 coding sequence is TGTGCCAGCAGCTTCCGGGACCGGAACAGGAGTTCACCCCTCCACTTT. This encodes CASSFRDRNRSSPLHF.

V and J are TRBV19 and TRBJ1-5, with D perhaps TRBD1 (5 bases). CDR3 length: 14 residues. CDR1 is LNHDA, CDR2 SQIVND, per germline (reference sequence). V lost 5 bases, J lost 2 bases, and 10 bases lay in between. The CDR3 loop reads CASSSRGGNQPQHF. DNA of the CDR3: TGTGCCAGTAGTTCTAGGGGCGGCAATCAGCCCCAGCATTTT. The variable domain in full, completed from reference TRBV19 and TRBJ1-5, reads DGGITQSPKYLFRKEGQNVTLSCEQNLNHDAMYWYRQDPGQGLRLIYYSQIVNDFQKGDIAEGYSVSREKKESFPLTVTSAQKNPTAFYLCASSSRGGNQPQHFGDGTRLSIL.

This sequence joins TRBV6-2 or TRBV6-3 and TRBJ2-7; 9 nucleotides match TRBD2. Germline lookup yields CDR1 MNHEY and CDR2 SVGEGT. V shed 2 bases, J shed 2 bases, and the junction held 10 bases outside the gene matches. The CDR3 covers 17 residues. CDR3 in amino acids: CASSYARRAGGPYEQYF. In nucleotides, the CDR3 is TGTGCCAGCAGTTACGCCCGTCGAGCGGGGGGACCCTACGAGCAGTACTTC.

J is TRBJ2-5 and V is TRBV20-1; D tentatively reads TRBD1 or TRBD2 (6 bases each). The germline V gene encodes CDR1 DFQATT and CDR2 SNEGSKA (reference sequence). The CDR3 runs 15 residues. Trimming took off 3 bases at V and 4 bases at J, with 18 bases between the two ends. The CDR3 coding sequence is TGCAGTGCTAGTAGGAGGGGGGCGGGGTTAGAGACCCAGTACTTC. Translating it yields CSASRRGAGLETQYF.

The J gene is TRBJ2-1, the V gene TRBV27; TRBD1 agrees at 9 bases. After removal of 4 bases from V and 5 bases from J, the junction contained 12 bases not matched to a gene. In germline, CDR1 is MNHEY, CDR2 SMNVEV (reference sequence). The CDR3 totals 17 residues. CDR3 nucleotides: TGTGCCAGCAGTTCGTCGTCACAGGGGGCGCAGAACAATGAGCAGTTCTTC. Translating it yields CASSSSSQGAQNNEQFF.

This clone was seen a single time. The rearrangement joins TRBV7-9 to TRBJ1-1, with 7 bases that match TRBD1. The germline V gene has CDR1 SEHNR and CDR2 FQNEAQ (reference sequence). This CDR3 has 14 residues. Losses at the gene ends were 4 bases for V and 3 bases for J; bases not matched to a gene: 5. CDR3 in amino acids: CASSSGQAHTEAFF. CDR3 nucleotides: TGTGCCAGCAGCTCTGGACAGGCCCACACTGAAGCTTTCTTT.

The rearrangement joins TRBV6-5 to TRBJ2-7; 8 positions agree with TRBD1. The CDR3 is made up of 13 amino acids. Germline V gene data show CDR1 as MNHEY and CDR2 as SVGAGI. V trimming: 7 bases; J trimming: 5 bases; junction bases outside the gene matches: 7. The CDR3 sequence: CASTWTGFDEQYF. CDR3 bases: TGTGCCAGCACTTGGACAGGGTTCGACGAGCAGTACTTC.

Notes on this clone: Other nucleotide sequences in the sample specify the same CDR3. This chain links TRBV9 with TRBJ2-5, with D uncertain. Trimming stripped 0 bases from V and 4 bases from J, with 7 bases between. CDR3 length equals 13 residues. CDR1 SGDLS and CDR2 YYNGEE come from the germline V gene. The CDR3 region is CASSVDLGETQYF. Written as DNA, the CDR3 is TGTGCCAGCAGCGTAGACTTAGGAGAGACCCAGTACTTC.

This clone was recorded a few times. The chain combines TRBV10-3 with TRBJ1-5, with D tentatively TRBD1 (5 bases). The CDR3 runs 17 residues. Trimming cost V 3 bases and J 6 bases, with 21 bases left between them. The germline CDR1 and CDR2 sequences are ENHRY and SYGVKD. CDR3: CAISDGQGRRFGQPQHF. The CDR3 bases are TGTGCCATCAGTGACGGGCAGGGAAGGAGGTTTGGTCAGCCCCAGCATTTT.

The chain combines TRBV12-5 with TRBJ2-3; possible D gene TRBD1, 5 bases. Trimming removed 2 bases from V and 2 bases from J, with 8 bases in between. The CDR3 covers 14 residues. The V gene's germline CDR1 is LGHNT and CDR2 FRNRAP. DNA of the CDR3: TGTGCTAGTGGTTTGTTCAGGGCCACAGATACGCAGTATTTT. This gives the protein CASGLFRATDTQYF.

The chain joins TRBV5-1 to TRBJ1-1; D is ambiguous. Looked up from germline, CDR1 is SGHRS and CDR2 is YFSETQ. The CDR3 is made up of 13 amino acids. Deletions cut 4 bases from V and 0 bases from J, with 7 bases between. DNA of the CDR3: TGCGCCAGCAGCCCCGACTTGAACACTGAAGCTTTCTTT. Its translation is CASSPDLNTEAFF.

The chain employs TRBV9 and TRBJ2-7; possible D gene TRBD1, 7 bases. Germline CDR1 reads SGDLS; CDR2 reads YYNGEE. Trimming took off 3 bases at V and 0 bases at J, with 16 bases between the two ends. The CDR3 spans 16 residues. DNA for the CDR3: TGTGCCAGCAGCGCCGGAGGGACAGTCCTCTCCTACGAGCAGTACTTC. Translated: CASSAGGTVLSYEQYF. The whole variable domain, remainder taken from reference TRBV9 and TRBJ2-7, is DSGVTQTPKHLITATGQRVTLRCSPRSGDLSVYWYQQSLDQGLQFLIQYYNGEERAKGNILERFSAQQFPDLHSELNLSSLELGDSALYFCASSAGGTVLSYEQYFGPGTRLTVT.